The T cell receptor (beta chain) under discussion was sequenced for a study of cytomegalovirus exposure and HLA in healthy donors (TCRdb year 2017). With respect to the entire study: An earlier analysis of about 560 of the donors reported 276 Gb of sequence data and 117 million unique TCR beta sequences obtained from about 180 million T cells. An early release that covered 500 to 800 HLA-typed donors contained approximately 320 gigabases of sequencing data and 80 million or so unique TCR sequences. Of the 398 genotyped donors, roughly 80% fell in the genetic ancestry cluster associated with self-reported Caucasian donors. The aim of the study was to test whether cataloging public T cell receptors could identify signatures of past pathogen exposure. The study profiled the T cell repertoires of under 700 subjects by immunosequencing and related them to cytomegalovirus serostatus. Besides the first cohort of roughly 660 subjects, a separate validation cohort made up of over 95 different subjects was used. The study combined high-throughput TCR immunosequencing, statistical association of individual TCRs with disease status, and machine learning to predict cytomegalovirus infection status. To study patterns of TCR occurrence, a later analysis re-analyzed previously published TCR beta repertoires from 700 or so donors and added high-resolution HLA genotyping. The later analysis used no new phenotypic data to find candidate immune exposures, relying instead on TCR beta sequences and their occurrence across donors. In an earlier analysis of around 540 of the donors, high-throughput TCR beta sequencing was used to judge whether each TCR beta V gene segment behaved as functional or pseudogenic. Donor age, sex, ethnicity and CMV serostatus were compiled together with the repertoire data. Genome-wide SNP genotypes for about three fifths of the roughly 700 donors were used in a later genetic analysis, which treated that subset as a discovery cohort. All discovery cohort repertoires had been generated on a single sequencing platform. HLA typing covered class I and class II loci at four-digit resolution. Typing coverage varied by locus: roughly 629-640 donors for A, B, C, DRB1 and DQB1; under 550 for DQA1; more than 600 for DPA1; around 490 for DPB1. Five DR-DQ haplotypes were handled as single units for association and clustering because linkage in the cohort was strong. On average, over 200,000 unique TCR beta nucleotide sequences were sequenced per donor among about 400 genotyped donors of the cohort, with about 19% of those sequences being non-productive. Summary of the overall study and its limitations: Roughly uniform sequencing depth across donors was assumed in presence/absence analyses, although this assumption may not hold. When HLA alleles, especially DR and DQ, strongly co-occurred, attributing TCR associations to individual alleles was difficult. Some IMGT-functional V segments, including TRBV6-2 and TRBV6-3, could not be told apart with the 87-base-pair reads, so those segments were excluded. In vitro tests confirmed that a few of the cytomegalovirus-associated TCR beta chains recognize cytomegalovirus antigens. According to a later genetic analysis, donors in an Asian-associated ancestry cluster had fewer N-insertions in productive TCRs than the roughly 670-donor mean. Correlated functional status among segregating V segments might reflect linkage disequilibrium, but an unknown experimental factor could not be ruled out. Most TCR sequences were observed very rarely across donors, whereas some public TCRs were present in many individuals. HLA typing was unavailable for some donors at each locus, so association tests used only the typed subset. Because counts were too low, seventeen rarely observed V segments, including chromosome 9 orphons, were left out of the earlier analysis of some 600 of the donors. A later analysis found that HLA-associated TCR beta chains were more clonally expanded and had lower generation probabilities than equally common non-associated chains. In an earlier analysis of 450 to 750 of the donors, most TCR beta V segments appeared in productive rearrangements about 90% or about 30% of the time, broadly matching IMGT annotations. In a later analysis, most CMV-associated TCR beta chains were found to appear HLA-restricted, with HLA associations seemingly driven largely by CMV exposure. Several of the top co-occurrence clusters appeared to be linked to parvovirus B19, influenza, CMV and Epstein-Barr virus, according to a later analysis. Cytomegalovirus status was reported to be diagnosed by the classifier with high specificity and sensitivity in both the original and validation cohorts. The authors suggested that the approach could potentially be extended to other disease states and immunological phenotypes. According to a later analysis, TCR association rates differed among HLA loci, with DRB1 alleles showing the most associated TCRs and HLA-C alleles showing the fewest. CMV serostatus was the only immune exposure information available for the cohort. A further reported finding was that TCR beta sequences accurately predicted the HLA-A and HLA-B alleles for most subjects in the first cohort. An association between a missense DCLRE1C variant and V-gene and J-gene trimming of TCR beta chains was found in a later genetic analysis and replicated in an independent cohort. A cluster of highly shared sequence variants was judged likely to represent a technical artifact of the sequencing pipeline. This cohort had only TCR beta chains sequenced, and the lack of alpha or paired-chain data limited which features could be detected. A total of roughly 160 TCR beta chains were listed by the study as associated with cytomegalovirus. A later analysis associated about 16,000 TCR beta sequences with specific HLA alleles at a false discovery rate of 0.05.

This clone was picked up one time. Which antigen it targets is not known. Base qualities are not at hand, and no much larger clone is one base apart. The library came from the immunoSEQ multiplex PCR assay. For the multiplex PCR, a mixture combining 60 forward primers for TCR Vbeta segments and 13 reverse primers for TCR Jbeta segments was used. The CDR3 region of rearranged TCR beta genes was amplified from genomic DNA with a multiplex PCR assay. The amplified TCR beta libraries were sequenced on the Illumina HiSeq System as 87-base-pair reads. The authors' analysis ran thus. Across the 500 to 850 repertoires, a later analysis counted some 81 million unique TCR beta chains, 9.5 million to 13 million of which were shared by at least two donors. A nearest-neighbor algorithm error-corrected the raw reads and collapsed the reads into unique sequences, merging closely related sequences to remove PCR and sequencing errors. V, D and J gene segments were assigned by aligning CDR3 sequences to IMGT reference sequences. Each retained sequence needed at least a six-nucleotide match to both a V gene segment and a J gene segment. A rearrangement counted as productive if the CDR3 had no stop codons and remained in frame with V and J, and every other rearrangement counted as non-productive. CDR3 was defined according to IMGT convention as the region running from the second conserved V-encoded cysteine to the conserved J-encoded phenylalanine. The earlier analysis of a few hundred of the donors excluded sequences that lacked an unambiguous match to a single V gene segment. An earlier analysis of roughly 590 of the donors called V segments functional above 56.7% productive rearrangements and segregating when the between-donor standard deviation exceeded 5%. To diagnose cytomegalovirus status from the catalog of TCR beta chain sequences, a statistical classification framework was built. A later analysis assigned V and J genes by comparing TCR nucleotide sequences with IMGT/GENE-DB human TR gene sequences. A later analysis assigned CDR3 sequences and most-parsimonious VDJ recombination scenarios with the TCRdist pipeline. A later analysis defined each TCR beta chain by its CDR3 amino acid sequence plus V-gene family, and excluded reads lacking a unique V-gene family. As a way to deal with suspected cross-contamination and a sequencing artifact, a later analysis dropped 450 to 600 nucleotide sequences that were highly shared and had low generation probability. In a later analysis, a clonal expansion index for each public chain was calculated from normalized within-repertoire ranks of inferred template counts. Generation probabilities in a later analysis came from a VDJ recombination model fitted to out-of-frame rearrangements, and those results were checked against IGoR. In a later analysis, hypergeometric tests were used to score TCR-TCR, TCR-HLA and TCR-CMV co-occurrence, with a repertoire-size bias correction applied to TCR pairs. A later analysis estimated false discovery rates by permuting HLA or CMV assignments 20 times. In a later analysis, co-occurring TCRs were grouped using DBSCAN, with TCRdist sequence similarity added in when clustering inside HLA-allele-positive subsets. Repertoires with fewer than 30,000 or more than 120,000 public chains, plus five repertoires with anomalous nucleotide sharing, were excluded from co-occurrence clustering. TCRdb mirrors the immuneACCESS table, restricted to in-frame sequences. Some clones are absent from its copies; in checked studies, under half trace to an unresolved V gene, and the reason for the others is unknown. The DNA was the basis for D and trimming; V, J and clone size are from that table. The sample contains under 150,000 clones, roughly 62% of them found a single time. The top ten constitute about 4.5% of the sample.

The cohort consisted of approximately 690 healthy bone marrow donors. At the time of sampling, all cohort members were nominally healthy, though unrecorded immune exposures were likely present. The donor tested CMV seronegative and was one of the 352 seronegative cohort members. Every donor gave a peripheral blood sample, and the peripheral blood mononuclear cells from that sample were used for TCR beta sequencing. The Qiagen DNeasy Blood Extraction Kit was used to extract genomic DNA from the blood cell samples. The CDR3 has 13 amino acids, counting the end cysteine and phenylalanine. Only the CDR3 region is kept as DNA, spanning 39 bases read in frame from base 1. Reading the germline V gene gives CDR1 MNHNS and CDR2 SASEGT. At the junction V is shortened by 2 bases and J by 10 bases, with 13 bases in between.

The receptor chain draws on TRBV6-1 and TRBJ2-3; TRBD2 could be the D gene, as 5 bases match. The sequenced sample was PBMCs. The origin of this receptor is a man in his 60s in good health and CMV-seronegative. The bases are TGTGCCAGCAGTGAAAATGGAGGCCTGGCGCAGTATTTT. This sequence encodes CASSENGGLAQYF.